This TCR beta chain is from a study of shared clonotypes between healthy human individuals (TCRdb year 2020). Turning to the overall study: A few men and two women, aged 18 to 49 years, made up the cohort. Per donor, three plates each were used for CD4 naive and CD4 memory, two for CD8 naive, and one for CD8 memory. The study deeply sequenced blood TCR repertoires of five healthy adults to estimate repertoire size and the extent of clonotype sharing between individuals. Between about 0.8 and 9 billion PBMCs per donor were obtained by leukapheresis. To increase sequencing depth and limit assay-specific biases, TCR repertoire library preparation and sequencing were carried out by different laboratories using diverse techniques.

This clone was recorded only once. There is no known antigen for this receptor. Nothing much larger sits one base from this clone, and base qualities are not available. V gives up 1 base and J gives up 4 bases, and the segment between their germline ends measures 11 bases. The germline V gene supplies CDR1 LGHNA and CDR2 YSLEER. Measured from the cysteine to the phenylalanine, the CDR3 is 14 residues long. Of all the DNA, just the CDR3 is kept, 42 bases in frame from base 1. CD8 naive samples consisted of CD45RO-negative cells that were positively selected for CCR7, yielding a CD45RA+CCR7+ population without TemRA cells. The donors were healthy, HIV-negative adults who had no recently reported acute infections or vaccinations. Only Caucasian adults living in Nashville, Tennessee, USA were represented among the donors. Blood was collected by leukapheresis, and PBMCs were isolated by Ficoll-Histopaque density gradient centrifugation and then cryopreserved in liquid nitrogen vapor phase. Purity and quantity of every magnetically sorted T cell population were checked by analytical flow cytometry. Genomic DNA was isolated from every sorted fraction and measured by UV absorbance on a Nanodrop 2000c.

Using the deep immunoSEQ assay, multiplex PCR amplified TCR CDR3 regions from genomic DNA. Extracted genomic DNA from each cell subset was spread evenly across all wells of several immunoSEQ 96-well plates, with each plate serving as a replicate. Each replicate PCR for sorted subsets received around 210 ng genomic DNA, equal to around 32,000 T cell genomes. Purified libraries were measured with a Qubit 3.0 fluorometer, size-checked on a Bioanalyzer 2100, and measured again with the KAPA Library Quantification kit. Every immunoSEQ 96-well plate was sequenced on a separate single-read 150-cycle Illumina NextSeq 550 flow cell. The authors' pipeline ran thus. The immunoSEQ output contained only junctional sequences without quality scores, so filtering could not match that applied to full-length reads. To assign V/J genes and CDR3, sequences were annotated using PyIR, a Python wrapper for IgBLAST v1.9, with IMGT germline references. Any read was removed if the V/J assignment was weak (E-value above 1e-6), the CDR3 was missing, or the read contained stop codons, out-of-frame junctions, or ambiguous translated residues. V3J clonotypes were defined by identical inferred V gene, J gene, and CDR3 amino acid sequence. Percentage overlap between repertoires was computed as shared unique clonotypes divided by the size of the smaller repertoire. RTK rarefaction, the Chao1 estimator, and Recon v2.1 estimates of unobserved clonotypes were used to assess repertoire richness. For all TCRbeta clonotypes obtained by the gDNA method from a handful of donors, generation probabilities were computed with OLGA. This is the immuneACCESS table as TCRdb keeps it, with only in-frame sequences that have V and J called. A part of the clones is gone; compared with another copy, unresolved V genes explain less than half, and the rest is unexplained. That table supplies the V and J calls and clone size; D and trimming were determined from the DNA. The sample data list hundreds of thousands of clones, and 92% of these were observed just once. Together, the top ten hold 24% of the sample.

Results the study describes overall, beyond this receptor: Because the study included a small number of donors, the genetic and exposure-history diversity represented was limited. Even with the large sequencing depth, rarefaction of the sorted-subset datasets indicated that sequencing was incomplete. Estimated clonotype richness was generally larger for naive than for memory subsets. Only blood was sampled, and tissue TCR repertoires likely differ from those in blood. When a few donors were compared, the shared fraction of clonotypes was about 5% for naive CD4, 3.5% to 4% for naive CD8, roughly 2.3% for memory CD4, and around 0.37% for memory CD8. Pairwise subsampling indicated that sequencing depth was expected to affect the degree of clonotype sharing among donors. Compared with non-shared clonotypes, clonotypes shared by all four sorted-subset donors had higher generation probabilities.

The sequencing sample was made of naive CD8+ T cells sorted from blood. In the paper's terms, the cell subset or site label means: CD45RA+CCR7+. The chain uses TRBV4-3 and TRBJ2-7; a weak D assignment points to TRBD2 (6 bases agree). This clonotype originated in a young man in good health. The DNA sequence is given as TGCGCCAGCAGCCAAGGCCGCGGGGTATACGAGCAGTACTTC. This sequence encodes CASSQGRGVYEQYF.